This T cell receptor (beta chain) was sequenced for a study of breast tumors, draining lymph nodes, adjacent tissues. Broader study findings: Tumor repertoires ranked between lymph nodes and nontumor tissue in diversity, with V and J gene preferences. Luminal-like breast cancer showed significantly higher tumor–nontumor repertoire similarity than basal-like.

Axillary draining lymph nodes of breast cancer patients supplied the node samples. TCRdb re-derived calls from the multiplex PCR reads in MiXCR, one entry per CDR3 protein. Of 200,000 to 250,000 distinct CDR3 sequences in the sample, 30% to 35% were seen once. This clonotype was observed many times. What it binds is not known. This sequence originates from a female donor with breast cancer. Some clones in this sample may be carry-over from other donors' samples. Sample: axillary lymph node tissue.

CDR3 DNA: TGTGCCAGCAGCGTAAGGGGGGAAGGTAATTCACCCCTCCACTTT. Its protein product is CASSVRGEGNSPLHF. The chain links TRBV9 to TRBJ1-6; D may be TRBD1 (6 bases). The CDR3 is 15 residues long. Trimming stripped 1 base from V and 6 bases from J, with 11 bases between. Germline CDR1 reads SGDLS; CDR2 reads YYNGEE. Combining the CDR3 with reference TRBV9 and TRBJ1-6 gives the whole variable domain DSGVTQTPKHLITATGQRVTLRCSPRSGDLSVYWYQQSLDQGLQFLIQYYNGEERAKGNILERFSAQQFPDLHSELNLSSLELGDSALYFCASSVRGEGNSPLHFGNGTRLTVT.